This TCR beta chain was captured in a study of blood T cell repertoires in COVID-19. Authors' methods: Estimation of nucleated cell counts was performed using reference gene primer amplification. Measured with immunoSEQ multiplex PCR; TCRdb has only the in-frame clones, and not every one. V, J and clone size reflect that table, while D and trimming were determined from the DNA. The table lists approximately 200,000 clones, 70% to 80% of them singletons. CDR3 size: 20 residues. CDR1 and CDR2 from the germline V gene are MGHRA and YSYEKL. V gave up 1 base and J gave up 6 bases, with 28 bases separating them.

J is TRBJ2-1 and V is TRBV4-1, with D possibly matching TRBD2 (6 bases). The clonotype was recovered from a woman aged 50 to 60 with acute or convalescent COVID-19. Sequenced sample: peripheral blood. The CDR3 coding sequence is TGCGCCAGCAGCCAAGGGAGAGTAGGGCGTGGTGGGGACTCGGGCAATGAGCAGTTCTTC. Translated: CASSQGRVGRGGDSGNEQFF.